The clone carrying this T cell receptor beta chain turned up a few times. Since a much larger clone is just one base distant, this may be a read error. The conserved phenylalanine or tryptophan is not found at the CDR3 terminus, so this likely reflects a read error. Construction of TCR beta libraries relied on iRepertoire HTBI primers and on Arm-PCR targeting CDR3 regions. Original methodology: Segment identification across samples yielded 62 TRBV and roughly 15 TRBJ segments. One entry per CDR3 protein, called by TCRdb with MiXCR from the multiplex PCR reads. The V and J calls, along with clone size, are taken from TCRdb and not from the paper's own processing. Of 200,000 to 250,000 distinct CDR3 sequences in the sample, about 19% were seen once. This specimen belongs to a study of regulatory T cells in long-lasting Graves disease. Time point noted: newly diagnosed GD, antithyroid drugs for less than 3 months. TCR sequences were obtained from RNA taken from PBMCs.

This CDR3 comprises 13 residues. V shed 3 bases, J shed 4 bases, and the junction held 2 bases outside the gene matches. CDR1 SGDLS and CDR2 YYNGEE come from the germline V gene. The sample also formed part of further work on T cells in Graves' hyperthyroidism and ophthalmopathy. That source reports: First-round RT-PCR of the TCR CDR3 relied on the HTBI primer set.

The receptor's source is a woman in her 30s with Graves disease. J is TRBJ1-1 and V is TRBV9, with 8 bases lining up with TRBD1. Material: peripheral blood mononuclear cells (PBMCs), obtained at new diagnosis, from a patient treated with antithyroid drugs. CDR3 coding DNA: TGTGCCAGCAGCGGTACAGGGGGCACTGAAGCTTTCCTT. Its protein product is CASSGTGGTEAFL.